The 4 T cell receptor beta chains listed next were all sequenced from one sample in a study of radiation and T cells in renal cell carcinoma (dated by TCRdb to the early 2020s). The sample's time point label, decoded: blood 2 weeks post-SBRT. The treatment or condition label of this sample denotes: 15 Gy SBRT to primary tumor, nephrectomy 4 weeks later. Receptor libraries were prepared by the immunoSEQ multiplex PCR assay. TCRdb retrieved this table from immuneACCESS and kept in-frame rearrangements only. Not all clones are present; in checked studies, unresolved V genes account for under half, and no reason is known for the remainder. Recorded for this sample are tens of thousands of clones; 80% to 90% of them occurred a single time. The top ten hold about 23% of the sample. Source: blood, taken from a patient whose treatment included radiotherapy and nephrectomy. These TCRs come from a woman in her 50s with renal cell carcinoma.

V gene TRBV11-2 combines with J gene TRBJ2-5; 10 bases line up with TRBD2. This CDR3 spans 14 amino acids. Germline-derived CDR1 and CDR2 are SGHAT and FQNNGV. The V segment lost 4 bases and the J segment 4 bases; nucleotides outside the gene matches: 3. The CDR3 DNA reads TGTGCCAGCAGCTCCCTAGCGGGGGTAGAGACCCAGTACTTC. Translated: CASSSLAGVETQYF.

The rearrangement uses TRBV19 and TRBJ1-1; 7 bases agree with TRBD1. Germline-derived CDR1 and CDR2 are LNHDA and SQIVND (reference sequence). The CDR3 is 13 amino acids. V dropped 2 bases and J dropped 8; count of bases not matched to a gene: 5. CDR3: CASSILRGGEAFF. The CDR3 coding sequence is TGTGCCAGTAGTATACTTAGAGGGGGCGAAGCTTTCTTT.

The V call is TRBV4-3, the J call TRBJ2-7; TRBD2 agrees at 7 bases. Germline V CDR1 and CDR2: LGHNA, YSLEER. This CDR3 has 14 residues. V lost 1 base and J lost 5; bases outside the gene matches: 5. The DNA of the CDR3 is TGCGCCAGCAGCCAAGTCGGGACTAATCACGAGCAGTACTTC. Translation: CASSQVGTNHEQYF.

This chain uses TRBV6-6 with TRBJ1-5; D is unclear. With 2 bases removed from V and 4 bases from J, the gap between germline ends came to 9 bases. Per germline, CDR1 MNHNY and CDR2 SVGAGI (reference sequence). CDR3 length equals 14 residues. This CDR3 is CASSYLGANQPQHF. CDR3 coding DNA: TGTGCCAGCAGTTACCTCGGTGCAAATCAGCCCCAGCATTTT.